These 12 T cell receptor beta chains share one sample of origin, sequenced in a study of PD-L1 blockade in urothelial cancer. The data were produced by immunoSEQ multiplex PCR, yet TCRdb's version contains in-frame clones alone and is incomplete. The table has about 100,000 clones, around 93% seen once. The source was PBMCs, collected around atezolizumab (anti-PD-L1) treatment. The receptors were gathered from an elderly woman with urothelial cancer.

The rearrangement links TRBV6-1 to TRBJ2-2; 8 bases are shared with TRBD1. Germline V lookup: CDR1 MNHNS, CDR2 SASEGT. This CDR3 is built from 17 residues. The ends lost 4 bases at V and 4 bases at J; junction bases unmatched: 11. CDR3 sequence reads: CASSVGWRQGSTGELFF. In DNA form, the CDR3 reads TGTGCCAGCAGTGTAGGGTGGCGACAGGGGAGCACCGGGGAGCTGTTTTTT.

This rearrangement joins TRBV4-2 to TRBJ2-5, with D perhaps matching TRBD2 (6 bases). Trimming left V 0 bases short and J 4 bases short, with 15 bases between. Germline loops: CDR1 LGHNA, CDR2 YNFKEQ. CDR3 length: 16 residues. The CDR3 nucleotides are TGTGCCAGCAGCCAAGAATGGTTGAGGGGAGGAGAGACCCAGTACTTC. Its translation is CASSQEWLRGGETQYF.

This chain joins TRBV7-9 and TRBJ2-5, with 15 bases matching TRBD2. The CDR3 is 18 amino acids. Trimming cost V 6 bases and J 5 bases; bases outside gene matches: 13. Germline V gives CDR1 SEHNR, CDR2 FQNEAQ (reference sequence). The CDR3 here is CASRQPGLAGGIMETQYF. CDR3 DNA: TGTGCCAGCAGACAACCCGGACTAGCGGGAGGGATCATGGAGACCCAGTACTTC.

V usage is TRBV5-4 and J usage is TRBJ2-1; 8 nucleotides line up with TRBD1. The CDR3 has 15 residues. CDR1 is SGHNT and CDR2 is YYREEE in the germline V gene (reference sequence). With V trimmed by 4 bases and J by 5 bases, 8 bases remained unmatched. CDR3 sequence reads: CASSLTGARNNEQFF. The CDR3 DNA sequence: TGTGCCAGCAGCCTGACAGGGGCCAGGAACAATGAGCAGTTCTTC.

The chain joins TRBV27 to TRBJ2-3; weak D call: TRBD2 (5 bases). The germline V gene has CDR1 MNHEY and CDR2 SMNVEV (reference sequence). The V end was cut by 5 bases, the J end by 0 bases, with 12 bases between. The CDR3 consists of 15 residues. This CDR3 reads CASSSGGASTDTQYF. The CDR3 nucleotides read TGTGCCAGCAGTAGCGGCGGCGCAAGCACAGATACGCAGTATTTT.

V usage is TRBV19 and J usage is TRBJ2-2; 9 positions match TRBD1. CDR1 is LNHDA and CDR2 is SQIVND in the germline V gene (reference sequence). J lost 3 bases, V lost 4 bases, and 3 bases had no gene match. The CDR3 covers 15 residues. The CDR3 region is CASSNGQGYTGELFF. The CDR3 bases are TGTGCCAGTAGTAACGGACAGGGGTACACCGGGGAGCTGTTTTTT.

The CDR3 DNA is TGTGCCAGCAGTGGACAGGGGGAGGCCTACGAGCAGTACTTC. Translation gives CASSGQGEAYEQYF. This rearrangement joins TRBV27 to TRBJ2-7, with 10 nucleotides matching TRBD1. CDR1 MNHEY and CDR2 SMNVEV come from the germline V gene (reference sequence). V was clipped by 5 bases and J by 2 bases; unmatched bases: 3. CDR3 length equals 14 residues.

The chain employs TRBV7-7 and TRBJ2-1, with D possibly TRBD2 on 6 matching bases. Trimming shortened V by 0 bases and J by 3 bases, and 6 bases separated the two germline ends. Germline CDR1 reads SSHAT; CDR2 reads FNYEAQ (reference sequence). The CDR3 covers 14 residues. The CDR3 loop reads CASSLAEGYNEQFF. Here the CDR3 DNA reads TGTGCCAGCAGCTTAGCGGAGGGCTACAATGAGCAGTTCTTC.

V and J are TRBV7-6 and TRBJ2-1; D remains unclear. The CDR3 contains 15 residues. Trimming removed 2 bases at V and 5 bases at J, with 13 bases between. CDR1 is SGHVS and CDR2 is FNYEAQ in the germline V gene. The CDR3, as DNA: TGTGCCAGCAGCTTATTTCCCAAGCGCGACAATGAGCAGTTCTTC. Its translation is CASSLFPKRDNEQFF.

The V call is TRBV7-9, the J call TRBJ1-1, with a tentative D call TRBD1 (6 bases). CDR1 SEHNR and CDR2 FQNEAQ come from the germline V gene (reference sequence). Trimming took off 7 bases at V and 0 bases at J, with 18 bases between the two ends. The CDR3 extends over 16 amino acids. The CDR3: CASTSDRQSMNTEAFF. The CDR3 DNA sequence: TGTGCCAGCACCTCGGACAGACAATCCATGAACACTGAAGCTTTCTTT.

The chain links TRBV30 to TRBJ1-2; 9 bases map to TRBD1. Germline loops: CDR1 GTSNPN, CDR2 SVGIG (reference sequence). Trimming at V came to 8 bases and at J to 6 bases, leaving 7 bases not matched to a gene. The CDR3 is 12 residues long. In DNA form, the CDR3 reads TGTGCCACCGTCGGGACAGGGCATGGCTACACCTTC. Its translation: CATVGTGHGYTF.

Here the CDR3 DNA reads TGTGCCAGCAGCCTAACAGGGTTGGAGACCCAGTACTTC. The encoded protein is CASSLTGLETQYF. The chain combines TRBV14 with TRBJ2-5; tentative D call: TRBD1 (6 bases). This CDR3 is built from 13 residues. From germline, CDR1 is SGHDN and CDR2 FVKESK. Between the trimmed V and J ends, which lost 4 bases and 5 bases, there was a span of 11 bases.